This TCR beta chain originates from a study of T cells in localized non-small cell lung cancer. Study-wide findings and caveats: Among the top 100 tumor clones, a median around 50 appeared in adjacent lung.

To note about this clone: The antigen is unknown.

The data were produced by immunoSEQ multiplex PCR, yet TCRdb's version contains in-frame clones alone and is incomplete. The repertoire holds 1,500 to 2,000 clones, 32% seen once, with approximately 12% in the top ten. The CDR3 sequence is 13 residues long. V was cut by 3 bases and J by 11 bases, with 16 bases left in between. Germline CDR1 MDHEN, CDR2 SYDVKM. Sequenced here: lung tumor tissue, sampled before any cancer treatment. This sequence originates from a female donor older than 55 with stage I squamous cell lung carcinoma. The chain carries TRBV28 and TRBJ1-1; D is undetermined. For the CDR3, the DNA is TGTGCCAGCAGTTTCCGGACTTCGGAACAGGCTTTCTTT. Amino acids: CASSFRTSEQAFF.